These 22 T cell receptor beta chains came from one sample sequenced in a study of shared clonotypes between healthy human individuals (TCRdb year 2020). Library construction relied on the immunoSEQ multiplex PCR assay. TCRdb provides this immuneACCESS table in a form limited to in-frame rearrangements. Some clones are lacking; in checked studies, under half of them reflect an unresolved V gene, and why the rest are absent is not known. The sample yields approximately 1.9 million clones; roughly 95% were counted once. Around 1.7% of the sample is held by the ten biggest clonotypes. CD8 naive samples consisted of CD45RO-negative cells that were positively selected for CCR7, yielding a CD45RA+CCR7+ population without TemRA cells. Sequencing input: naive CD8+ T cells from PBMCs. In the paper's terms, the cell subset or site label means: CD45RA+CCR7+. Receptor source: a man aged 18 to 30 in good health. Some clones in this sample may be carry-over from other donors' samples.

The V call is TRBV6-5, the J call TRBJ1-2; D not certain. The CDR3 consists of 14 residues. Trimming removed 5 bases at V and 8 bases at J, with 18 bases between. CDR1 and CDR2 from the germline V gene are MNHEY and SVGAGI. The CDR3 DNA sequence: TGTGCCAGCAGTCAGTATGAGGCCGCGAGGGGCTACACCTTC. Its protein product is CASSQYEAARGYTF.

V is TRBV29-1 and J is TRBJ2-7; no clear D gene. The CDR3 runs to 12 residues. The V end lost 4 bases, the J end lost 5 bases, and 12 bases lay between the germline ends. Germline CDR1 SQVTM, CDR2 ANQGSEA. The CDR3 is CSVGKRPDEQYF. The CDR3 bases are TGCAGCGTTGGAAAGCGACCTGACGAGCAGTACTTC.

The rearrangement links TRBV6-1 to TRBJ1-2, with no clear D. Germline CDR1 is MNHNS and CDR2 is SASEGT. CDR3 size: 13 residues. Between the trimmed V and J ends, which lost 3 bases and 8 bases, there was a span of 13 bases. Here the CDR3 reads CASSERSLLGYTF. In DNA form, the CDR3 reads TGTGCCAGCAGTGAGCGGTCCTTACTCGGCTACACCTTC.

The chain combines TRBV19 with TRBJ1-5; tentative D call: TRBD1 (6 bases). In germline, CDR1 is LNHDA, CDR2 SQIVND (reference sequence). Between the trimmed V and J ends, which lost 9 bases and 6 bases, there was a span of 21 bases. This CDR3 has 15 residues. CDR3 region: CARSHHRAWAQPQHF. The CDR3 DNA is TGTGCCAGGAGTCACCACAGGGCATGGGCTCAGCCCCAGCATTTT.

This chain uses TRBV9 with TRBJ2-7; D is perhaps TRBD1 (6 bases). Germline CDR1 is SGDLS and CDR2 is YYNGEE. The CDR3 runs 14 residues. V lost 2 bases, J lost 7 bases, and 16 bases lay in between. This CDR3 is CASSVGDTPKEQYF. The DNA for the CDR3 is TGTGCCAGCAGCGTTGGGGACACCCCTAAGGAGCAGTACTTC.

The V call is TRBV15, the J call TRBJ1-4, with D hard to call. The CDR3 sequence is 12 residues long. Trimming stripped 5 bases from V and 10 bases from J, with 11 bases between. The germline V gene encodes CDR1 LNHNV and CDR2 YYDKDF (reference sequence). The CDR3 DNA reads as TGTGCCACCAGCCCCGTTGAGGGAAAACTGTTTTTT. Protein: CATSPVEGKLFF.

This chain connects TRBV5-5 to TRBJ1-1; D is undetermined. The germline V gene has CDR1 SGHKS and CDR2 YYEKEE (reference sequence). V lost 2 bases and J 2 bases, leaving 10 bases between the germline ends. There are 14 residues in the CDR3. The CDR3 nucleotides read TGTGCCAGCAGCTTAGCCAGATATAACACTGAAGCTTTCTTT. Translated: CASSLARYNTEAFF.

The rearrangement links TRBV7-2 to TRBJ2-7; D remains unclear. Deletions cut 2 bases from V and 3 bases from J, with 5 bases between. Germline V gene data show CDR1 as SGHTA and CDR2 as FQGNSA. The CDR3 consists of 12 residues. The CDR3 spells CASSLHFYEQYF. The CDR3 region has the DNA TGTGCCAGCAGCTTACACTTCTACGAGCAGTACTTC. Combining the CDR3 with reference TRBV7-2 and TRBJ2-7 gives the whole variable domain GAGVSQSPSNKVTEKGKDVELRCDPISGHTALYWYRQSLGQGLEFLIYFQGNSAPDKSGLPSDRFSAERTGGSVSTLTIQRTQQEDSAVYLCASSLHFYEQYFGPGTRLTVT.

CDR3 coding DNA: TGCGCCAGCAGCCAAAATGTACCGTTTCTGGACGAGCAGTACTTC. Amino acid sequence: CASSQNVPFLDEQYF. The J gene is TRBJ2-7, the V gene TRBV4-1; D call uncertain. This CDR3 has 15 residues. The V end lost 2 bases, the J end lost 5 bases, and 16 bases lay between the germline ends. The V gene's germline CDR1 is MGHRA and CDR2 YSYEKL.

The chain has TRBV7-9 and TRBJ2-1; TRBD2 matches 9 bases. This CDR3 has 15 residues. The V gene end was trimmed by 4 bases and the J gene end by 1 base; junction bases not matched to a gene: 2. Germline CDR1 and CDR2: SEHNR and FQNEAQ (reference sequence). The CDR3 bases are TGTGCCAGCAGCTGGACTAGCGAGTCCTACAATGAGCAGTTCTTC. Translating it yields CASSWTSESYNEQFF.

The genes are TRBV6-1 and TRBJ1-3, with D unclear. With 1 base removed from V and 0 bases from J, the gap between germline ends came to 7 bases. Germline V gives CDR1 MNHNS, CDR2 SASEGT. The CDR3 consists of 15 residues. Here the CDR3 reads CASSEDRTSGNTIYF. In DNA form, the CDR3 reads TGTGCCAGCAGTGAAGATCGAACCTCTGGAAACACCATATATTTT.

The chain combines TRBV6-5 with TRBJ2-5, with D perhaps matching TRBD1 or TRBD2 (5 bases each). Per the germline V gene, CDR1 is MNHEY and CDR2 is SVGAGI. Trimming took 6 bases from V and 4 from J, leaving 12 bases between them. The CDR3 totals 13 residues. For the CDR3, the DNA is TGTGCCAGCAGGCCGGGACGTTTAGAGACCCAGTACTTC. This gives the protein CASRPGRLETQYF.

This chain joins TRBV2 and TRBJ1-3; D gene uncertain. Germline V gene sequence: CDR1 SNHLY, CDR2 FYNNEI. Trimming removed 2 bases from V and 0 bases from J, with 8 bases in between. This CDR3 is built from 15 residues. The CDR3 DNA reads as TGTGCCAGCAGTGAAAGATTTTACTCTGGAAACACCATATATTTT. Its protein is CASSERFYSGNTIYF.

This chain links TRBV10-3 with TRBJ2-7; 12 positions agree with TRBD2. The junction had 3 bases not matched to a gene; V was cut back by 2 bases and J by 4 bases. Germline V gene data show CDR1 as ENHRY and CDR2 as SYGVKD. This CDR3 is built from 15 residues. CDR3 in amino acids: CAISETSGRPYEQYF. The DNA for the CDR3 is TGTGCCATCAGTGAGACTAGCGGGAGGCCGTACGAGCAGTACTTC.

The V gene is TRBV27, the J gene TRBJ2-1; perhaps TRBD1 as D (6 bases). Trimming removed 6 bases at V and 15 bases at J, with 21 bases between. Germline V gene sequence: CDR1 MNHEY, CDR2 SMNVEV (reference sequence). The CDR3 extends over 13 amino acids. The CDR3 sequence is CASSDQLEGVPFF. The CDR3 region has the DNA TGTGCCAGCAGCGATCAGCTAGAGGGGGTTCCGTTCTTC.

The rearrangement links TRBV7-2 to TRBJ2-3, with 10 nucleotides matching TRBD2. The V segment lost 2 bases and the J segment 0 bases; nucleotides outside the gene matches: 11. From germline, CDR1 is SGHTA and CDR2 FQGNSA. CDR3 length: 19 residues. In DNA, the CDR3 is TGTGCCAGCAGCTTACCCGGGAGTAGCGGGAGGCTTAGCACAGATACGCAGTATTTT. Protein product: CASSLPGSSGRLSTDTQYF.

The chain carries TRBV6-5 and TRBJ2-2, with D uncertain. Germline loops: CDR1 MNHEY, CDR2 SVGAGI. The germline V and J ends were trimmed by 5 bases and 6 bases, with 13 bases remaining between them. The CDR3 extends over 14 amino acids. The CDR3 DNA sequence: TGTGCCAGCAGTCCGGAGAACAAGGCCGGGGAGCTGTTTTTT. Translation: CASSPENKAGELFF.

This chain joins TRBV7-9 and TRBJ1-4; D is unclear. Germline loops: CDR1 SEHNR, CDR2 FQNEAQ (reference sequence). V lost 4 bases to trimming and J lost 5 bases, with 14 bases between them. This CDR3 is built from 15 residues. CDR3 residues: CASSSGRNLNEKLFF. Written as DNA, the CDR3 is TGTGCCAGCAGCTCCGGACGGAATTTGAATGAAAAACTGTTTTTT.

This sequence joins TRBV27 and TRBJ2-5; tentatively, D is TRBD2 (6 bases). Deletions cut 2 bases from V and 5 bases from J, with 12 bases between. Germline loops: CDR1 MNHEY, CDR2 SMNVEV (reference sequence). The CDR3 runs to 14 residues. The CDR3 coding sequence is TGTGCCAGCAGTTTAGGCGGGGTGCGGGAGACCCAGTACTTC. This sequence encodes CASSLGGVRETQYF.

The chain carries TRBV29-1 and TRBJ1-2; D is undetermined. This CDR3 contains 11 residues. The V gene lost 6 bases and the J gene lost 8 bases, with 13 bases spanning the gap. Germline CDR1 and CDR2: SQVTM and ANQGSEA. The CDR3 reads CSVPRGSGYTF. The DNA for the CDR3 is TGCAGCGTGCCCAGAGGATCGGGCTACACCTTC.

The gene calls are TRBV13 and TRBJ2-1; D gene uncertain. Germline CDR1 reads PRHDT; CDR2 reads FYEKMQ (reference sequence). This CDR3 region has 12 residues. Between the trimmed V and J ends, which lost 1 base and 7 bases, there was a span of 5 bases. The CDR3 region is CASSLELNEQFF. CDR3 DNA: TGTGCCAGCAGCTTAGAGTTAAATGAGCAGTTCTTC. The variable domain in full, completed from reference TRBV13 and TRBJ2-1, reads AAGVIQSPRHLIKEKRETATLKCYPIPRHDTVYWYQQGPGQDPQFLISFYEKMQSDKGSIPDRFSAQQFSDYHSELNMSSLELGDSALYFCASSLELNEQFFGPGTRLTVL.

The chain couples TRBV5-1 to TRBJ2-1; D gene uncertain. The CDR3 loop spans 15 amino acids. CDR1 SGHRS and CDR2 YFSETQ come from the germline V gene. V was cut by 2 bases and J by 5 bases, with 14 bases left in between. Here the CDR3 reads CASSFGESWDNEQFF. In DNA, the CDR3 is TGCGCCAGCAGCTTTGGGGAAAGTTGGGACAATGAGCAGTTCTTC.